Listed below are T cell receptor beta chains from one sample, sequenced in a study of T cell responses to AZD1222 COVID-19 vaccine. Data came from immunoSEQ multiplex PCR; TCRdb stores just in-frame clones and leaves some out. The sample records roughly 42,000 clones, over 70% being singletons. The sample consisted of peripheral blood, taken on day 0 of AZD1222 vaccination. Source of these receptors: an adult in good health. Each CDR3 is given with its conserved first and last residue. The D gene is left open where the match is weak. Clone size is shown for a subset of rows, as once, few, many or a class of expanded clone.

j_call: TRBJ1-1; v_call: TRBV12-3/TRBV12-4; d_call: .; clone_size: .; cdr3_aa: CASSRAAGAFF; cdr3_nt: TGTGCCAGCAGTCGGGCGGCGGGAGCTTTCTTT
j_call: TRBJ2-2; v_call: TRBV2; d_call: .; clone_size: .; cdr3_aa: CASRPWNTGELFF; cdr3_nt: TGTGCCAGCAGACCGTGGAACACCGGGGAGCTGTTTTTT
j_call: TRBJ1-2; v_call: TRBV5-1; d_call: .; clone_size: .; cdr3_aa: CASSPRQGGGGYTF; cdr3_nt: TGCGCCAGCTCCCCCCGCCAAGGGGGGGGTGGCTACACCTTC
j_call: TRBJ1-1; v_call: TRBV6-5; d_call: .; clone_size: few; cdr3_aa: CASSQGYTEAFF; cdr3_nt: TGTGCCAGCAGTCAGGGGTACACTGAAGCTTTCTTT
j_call: TRBJ1-5; v_call: TRBV6-2/TRBV6-3; d_call: .; clone_size: .; cdr3_aa: CASSRDVGGNQPQHF; cdr3_nt: TGTGCCAGCAGTCGGGACGTCGGGGGCAATCAGCCCCAGCATTTT
j_call: TRBJ1-1; v_call: TRBV19; d_call: .; clone_size: .; cdr3_aa: CASSPQQNTEAFF; cdr3_nt: TGTGCCAGTAGTCCCCAGCAGAACACTGAAGCTTTCTTT
j_call: TRBJ2-7; v_call: TRBV15; d_call: .; clone_size: few; cdr3_aa: CATSRGRPTYEQYF; cdr3_nt: TGTGCCACCAGCAGAGGCCGCCCTACCTACGAGCAGTACTTC
j_call: TRBJ2-7; v_call: TRBV11-2; d_call: TRBD1; clone_size: .; cdr3_aa: CASRRTGDNEQYF; cdr3_nt: TGTGCCAGCAGAAGGACAGGGGACAACGAGCAGTACTTC
j_call: TRBJ2-1; v_call: TRBV6-2/TRBV6-3; d_call: .; clone_size: few; cdr3_aa: CASSPYADSSYNEQFF; cdr3_nt: TGTGCCAGCAGCCCTTATGCCGATAGCTCCTACAATGAGCAGTTCTTC
j_call: TRBJ1-1; v_call: TRBV28; d_call: .; clone_size: .; cdr3_aa: CASRSPGGPTEAFF; cdr3_nt: TGTGCCAGCAGATCTCCGGGGGGGCCCACTGAAGCTTTCTTT
j_call: TRBJ2-3; v_call: TRBV2; d_call: .; clone_size: .; cdr3_aa: CASTHSGPVSTDTQYF; cdr3_nt: TGTGCCAGCACCCATTCTGGACCAGTTAGCACAGATACGCAGTATTTT
j_call: TRBJ1-2; v_call: TRBV4-3; d_call: TRBD1; clone_size: .; cdr3_aa: CASSQSLGQGAGGYTF; cdr3_nt: TGCGCCAGCAGCCAGTCCCTCGGACAGGGGGCGGGAGGCTACACCTTC
j_call: TRBJ1-6; v_call: TRBV18; d_call: .; clone_size: .; cdr3_aa: CASSPPNHSPLHF; cdr3_nt: TGTGCCAGCTCACCACCGAACCATTCACCCCTCCACTTT
j_call: TRBJ2-7; v_call: TRBV6-5; d_call: TRBD2; clone_size: .; cdr3_aa: CASSYSTSGGYEQYF; cdr3_nt: TGTGCCAGCAGTTACTCGACTAGCGGGGGGTACGAGCAGTACTTC
j_call: TRBJ1-1; v_call: TRBV2; d_call: .; clone_size: few; cdr3_aa: CASSLQGESTEAFF; cdr3_nt: TGTGCCAGCAGCCTACAGGGCGAAAGCACTGAAGCTTTCTTT
j_call: TRBJ1-5; v_call: TRBV19; d_call: .; clone_size: .; cdr3_aa: CASQVGPGLQPQHF; cdr3_nt: TGTGCCAGTCAAGTCGGGCCAGGGCTTCAGCCCCAGCATTTT
j_call: TRBJ1-6; v_call: TRBV19; d_call: TRBD1; clone_size: .; cdr3_aa: CASSRNRGDNSPLHF; cdr3_nt: TGTGCCAGTAGTAGAAACAGGGGAGATAATTCACCCCTCCACTTT
j_call: TRBJ1-2; v_call: TRBV7-9; d_call: TRBD1; clone_size: .; cdr3_aa: CASSATGDGGYTF; cdr3_nt: TGTGCCAGCAGCGCCACAGGGGACGGTGGCTACACCTTC
j_call: TRBJ1-2; v_call: TRBV6-5; d_call: TRBD1; clone_size: .; cdr3_aa: CASRRRAQGLLGYTF; cdr3_nt: TGTGCCAGCAGGCGACGCGCACAGGGGCTGCTTGGCTACACCTTC
j_call: TRBJ2-2; v_call: TRBV6-6; d_call: .; clone_size: .; cdr3_aa: CASTLQEDTGELFF; cdr3_nt: TGTGCCAGCACGCTCCAGGAGGACACCGGGGAGCTGTTTTTT
j_call: TRBJ1-2; v_call: TRBV18; d_call: .; clone_size: once; cdr3_aa: CASSALGQHDGYTF; cdr3_nt: TGTGCCAGCTCGGCTCTAGGACAGCATGATGGCTACACCTTC
j_call: TRBJ1-1; v_call: TRBV30; d_call: .; clone_size: .; cdr3_aa: CAWQRDLNTEAFF; cdr3_nt: TGTGCCTGGCAGCGGGACTTGAACACTGAAGCTTTCTTT
j_call: TRBJ1-2; v_call: TRBV7-8; d_call: TRBD1; clone_size: .; cdr3_aa: CASSFRDRDGYTF; cdr3_nt: TGTGCCAGCAGCTTCAGGGACAGGGATGGCTACACCTTC
j_call: TRBJ2-3; v_call: TRBV5-1; d_call: TRBD2; clone_size: few; cdr3_aa: CASSREASGGDTQYF; cdr3_nt: TGCGCCAGCAGCAGAGAGGCTAGCGGAGGGGATACGCAGTATTTT
j_call: TRBJ1-6; v_call: TRBV13; d_call: .; clone_size: .; cdr3_aa: CASSPRTENSPLHF; cdr3_nt: TGTGCCAGCAGCCCGAGAACCGAGAATTCACCCCTCCACTTT
j_call: TRBJ2-2; v_call: TRBV7-9; d_call: TRBD1; clone_size: .; cdr3_aa: CASSEPGTGGTGELFF; cdr3_nt: TGTGCCAGCAGCGAACCAGGGACAGGGGGGACCGGGGAGCTGTTTTTT